The 32 T cell receptor beta chains presented below share a single source sample, sequenced in a study of cytomegalovirus exposure and HLA in healthy donors. The PCR was carried out with 60 Vbeta primers and 13 Jbeta primers. Assay: immunoSEQ multiplex PCR; the TCRdb copy retains only in-frame clones and omits some. Of 150,000 to 200,000 clones in the sample, more than 75% are singletons; the top ten hold less than 2.5%. Input material: PBMCs. These TCRs come from a woman in her 30s in good health and CMV-seropositive.

V is TRBV2 and J is TRBJ1-5, with D perhaps TRBD1 (5 bases). From germline, CDR1 is SNHLY and CDR2 FYNNEI. This CDR3 is built from 14 residues. V lost 9 bases to trimming and J lost 3 bases, with 15 bases between them. The CDR3: CASQRGGDNQPQHF. DNA for the CDR3: TGTGCCAGTCAACGGGGGGGAGACAATCAGCCCCAGCATTTT.

This chain uses TRBV7-2 with TRBJ1-6; D may be TRBD1 (6 bases). The CDR3 is 13 amino acids. The germline gives CDR1 SGHTA, CDR2 FQGNSA. V lost 10 bases, J lost 9 bases, and 16 bases lay in between. The CDR3 bases are TGTGCCATCCGAGGGGACATTGGTTCACCCCTCCACTTT. This gives the protein CAIRGDIGSPLHF. The full variable domain, completed using reference TRBV7-2 and TRBJ1-6, is GAGVSQSPSNKVTEKGKDVELRCDPISGHTALYWYRQSLGQGLEFLIYFQGNSAPDKSGLPSDRFSAERTGGSVSTLTIQRTQQEDSAVYLCAIRGDIGSPLHFGNGTRLTVT.

In its sample, this clone was seen a few times. The V gene is TRBV11-3, the J gene TRBJ2-3; 8 bases match TRBD2. Per germline, CDR1 SGHNT and CDR2 YENEEA. V lost 5 bases, J lost 2 bases, and 9 bases stayed unmatched. The length of the CDR3 is 16 residues. DNA of the CDR3: TGTGCCAGCAGCCACCACCTAGCGGGCCACACAGATACGCAGTATTTT. Its translation: CASSHHLAGHTDTQYF.

This clone came up a few times. The chain is built from TRBV7-2 and TRBJ2-1; 7 bases are a match to TRBD2. CDR1 is SGHTA and CDR2 is FQGNSA in the germline V gene. The length of the CDR3 is 15 residues. Unmatched junction bases numbered 4, after V lost 1 base and J lost 4 bases. This CDR3 reads CASSLVPGGYNEQFF. The DNA for the CDR3 is TGTGCCAGCAGCTTAGTTCCGGGGGGATACAATGAGCAGTTCTTC.

This clone was seen more than once but under ten times. The gene calls are TRBV29-1 and TRBJ2-7, with 7 bases aligning to TRBD1. V lost 6 bases and J lost 5; bases outside the gene matches: 7. This CDR3 is 12 amino acids long. Germline CDR1 and CDR2: SQVTM and ANQGSEA. Written as DNA, the CDR3 is TGCAGCGTGAAAGACAGGGTCCACGAGCAGTACTTC. This encodes CSVKDRVHEQYF.

CDR3 amino acids: CALGGGEQYF. The CDR3, as DNA: TGTGCCTTGGGAGGAGGGGAGCAGTACTTC. The V gene is TRBV6-1, the J gene TRBJ2-7, with a weak D call TRBD2 (6 bases). Germline V gene data show CDR1 as MNHNS and CDR2 as SASEGT. CDR3 length: 10 amino acids. The germline V and J ends were trimmed by 11 bases and 7 bases, with 12 bases remaining between them.

This chain connects TRBV5-4 to TRBJ2-1; D gene uncertain. V lost 1 base and J 7 bases, leaving 18 bases between the germline ends. Germline CDR1 reads SGHNT; CDR2 reads YYREEE (reference sequence). The CDR3 spans 16 residues. The CDR3 DNA reads as TGTGCCAGCAGCTTGCCCTCGGGTGTGGTATTGAATGAGCAGTTCTTC. This codes for CASSLPSGVVLNEQFF.

The CDR3 DNA sequence: TGTGCCAGCAGTTTAGGGAACAGGGGGGAGTACTTC. Translating gives CASSLGNRGEYF. The V gene is TRBV28, the J gene TRBJ2-7, with 8 bases fitting TRBD1. The germline CDR1 and CDR2 sequences are MDHEN and SYDVKM. After removal of 2 bases from V and 11 bases from J, the junction contained 5 bases not matched to a gene. The CDR3 sequence is 12 residues long.

The rearrangement links TRBV4-3 to TRBJ1-1; the D is unclear. This CDR3 has 14 amino acids. Per germline, CDR1 LGHNA and CDR2 YSLEER. V lost 6 bases and J lost 0, with 11 bases in between. This CDR3 is CASSHAGVNTEAFF. DNA of the CDR3: TGCGCCAGCAGTCACGCTGGAGTGAACACTGAAGCTTTCTTT.

The rearrangement joins TRBV10-1 to TRBJ2-1, with a possible D match to TRBD2 (7 bases). Trimming cost V 4 bases and J 4 bases, with 11 bases left between them. The CDR3 consists of 14 residues. CDR1 WNHNN and CDR2 SYGVQD come from the germline V gene (reference sequence). In nucleotides, the CDR3 is TGCGCCAGCAGTGGTCGGGGGGCTTACAATGAGCAGTTCTTC. Translation: CASSGRGAYNEQFF.

The chain links TRBV19 to TRBJ1-4; 7 nucleotides agree with TRBD1. The ends lost 3 bases at V and 4 bases at J; junction bases unmatched: 5. The CDR3 runs to 15 residues. Germline V gives CDR1 LNHDA, CDR2 SQIVND (reference sequence). The CDR3 nucleotides are TGTGCCAGTAGTATTGGCGGGACAGATAATGAAAAACTGTTTTTT. Its protein is CASSIGGTDNEKLFF.

The V gene is TRBV27, the J gene TRBJ1-4; D ambiguous. CDR3 length equals 12 residues. Looked up from germline, CDR1 is MNHEY and CDR2 is SMNVEV (reference sequence). The germline V and J ends were trimmed by 9 bases and 11 bases, with 16 bases remaining between them. The CDR3: CASSHFGKKLFF. Here the CDR3 DNA reads TGTGCCAGTAGCCATTTCGGTAAGAAACTGTTTTTT. Using reference TRBV27 and TRBJ1-4 for the parts outside the CDR3, the full variable domain is EAQVTQNPRYLITVTGKKLTVTCSQNMNHEYMSWYRQDPGLGLRQIYYSMNVEVTDKGDVPEGYKVSRKEKRNFPLILESPSPNQTSLYFCASSHFGKKLFFGSGTQLSVL.

This clone appeared once. The chain couples TRBV6-1 to TRBJ1-2; TRBD1 agrees at 10 bases. Germline V gene sequence: CDR1 MNHNS, CDR2 SASEGT. The CDR3 length is 15 residues. V lost 3 bases, J lost 10 bases, and 11 bases stayed unmatched. In nucleotides, the CDR3 is TGTGCCAGCAGTGACTTACGCCGGACAGGGGGAGCCTACACCTTC. The encoded protein is CASSDLRRTGGAYTF.

This clone has a handful of counts. V and J are TRBV4-3 and TRBJ2-5; 12 bases fit TRBD2. The CDR3 contains 14 residues. Germline loops: CDR1 LGHNA, CDR2 YSLEER. Trimming at V came to 5 bases and at J to 4 bases, leaving 2 bases not matched to a gene. The CDR3 spells CASSMTSGGETQYF. Here the CDR3 DNA reads TGCGCCAGCAGCATGACTAGCGGGGGAGAGACCCAGTACTTC.

This CDR3 is CASSEKQGEKLFF. In DNA, the CDR3 is TGCGCCAGCAGTGAAAAGCAGGGAGAAAAACTGTTTTTT. This chain joins TRBV10-1 and TRBJ1-4; D is possibly TRBD1 (5 bases). CDR3 length: 13 amino acids. Germline lookup yields CDR1 WNHNN and CDR2 SYGVQD (reference sequence). V was cut by 3 bases and J by 8 bases, with 10 bases left in between.

The rearrangement uses TRBV30 and TRBJ1-2; the D is unclear. Trimming cost V 1 base and J 3 bases, with 12 bases left between them. Germline V gives CDR1 GTSNPN, CDR2 SVGIG (reference sequence). The CDR3 sequence is 14 residues long. In DNA, the CDR3 is TGTGCCTGGAGTGGCCCCGGTCGAGACTATGGCTACACCTTC. This codes for CAWSGPGRDYGYTF.

This clone was seen once. V gene TRBV7-9 combines with J gene TRBJ1-5; D is perhaps TRBD1 (5 bases). Between the trimmed V and J ends, which lost 0 bases and 0 bases, there was a span of 9 bases. This CDR3 has 16 amino acids. Germline V gene lookup returns CDR1 SEHNR and CDR2 FQNEAQ (reference sequence). In DNA, the CDR3 is TGTGCCAGCAGCTTAGCGTTTCAGGGTAGCAATCAGCCCCAGCATTTT. Translating it yields CASSLAFQGSNQPQHF.

The chain carries TRBV7-2 and TRBJ2-3, with 11 bases aligning to TRBD2. Germline trimming cut 3 bases from V and 3 bases from J; bases unmatched to any gene: 2. In germline, CDR1 is SGHTA, CDR2 FQGNSA. The length of the CDR3 is 15 residues. CDR3 residues: CASSFSSGGTDTQYF. The CDR3 region has the DNA TGTGCCAGCAGCTTCTCTAGCGGGGGGACAGATACGCAGTATTTT.

This clone was counted a few times. J is TRBJ2-1 and V is TRBV11-2; 9 bases are shared with TRBD1. The CDR3 has 15 residues. J was trimmed by 7 bases and V by 4 bases; bases with no gene match: 8. The V gene's germline CDR1 is SGHAT and CDR2 FQNNGV. CDR3 residues: CASSSGTGSWNEQFF. The DNA for the CDR3 is TGTGCCAGCAGCTCAGGGACAGGGTCATGGAATGAGCAGTTCTTC.

This clone occurred a few times. V is TRBV6-4 and J is TRBJ2-6; D perhaps matches TRBD1 (5 bases). V shed 2 bases and J shed 1 base, with 6 bases lying between them. Germline loops: CDR1 MRHNA, CDR2 SNTAGT. CDR3 length: 15 residues. The CDR3 coding sequence is TGTGCCAGCAGTGACAGGGGTTCTGGGGCCAACGTCCTGACTTTC. Amino acids: CASSDRGSGANVLTF.

The gene calls are TRBV6-1 and TRBJ2-7, with 11 bases matching TRBD1. Germline V gene lookup returns CDR1 MNHNS and CDR2 SASEGT. CDR3 size: 13 residues. As DNA, the CDR3 is TGTTACACTGAGGACAGGGGGCTTAGCGAGCAGTACTTC. Translated: CYTEDRGLSEQYF.

In this sample, this clone turned up many times. CDR3: CASSPGESSYNEQFF. CDR3 bases: TGTGCCAGCAGTCCTGGGGAGAGCTCCTACAATGAGCAGTTCTTC. The chain combines TRBV28 with TRBJ2-1; possibly TRBD2 for D (5 bases). Germline lookup yields CDR1 MDHEN and CDR2 SYDVKM. This CDR3 spans 15 amino acids. Trimming cost V 5 bases and J 0 bases, with 11 bases left between them.

The CDR3 is CAWSSSNTGNTIYF. The CDR3 DNA sequence: TGTGCCTGGAGTTCCAGTAATACTGGAAACACCATATATTTT. The chain uses TRBV30 and TRBJ1-3, with unresolved D. From germline, CDR1 is GTSNPN and CDR2 SVGIG (reference sequence). This CDR3 is 14 amino acids long. V was cut by 2 bases and J by 2 bases, with 10 bases left in between.

This clone appeared a few times. The rearrangement uses TRBV19 and TRBJ2-1; a weak D match, TRBD2 (7 bases). CDR1 is LNHDA and CDR2 is SQIVND in the germline V gene (reference sequence). This CDR3 spans 14 amino acids. V was trimmed by 6 bases and J by 7 bases, leaving 16 bases between them. DNA of the CDR3: TGTGCCAGTAGCCGAGGGGGGGGAACGAATGAGCAGTTCTTC. Amino acid sequence: CASSRGGGTNEQFF.

This rearrangement joins TRBV4-2 to TRBJ2-3; no definite D call. The V end lost 2 bases, the J end lost 0 bases, and 6 bases lay between the germline ends. This CDR3 comprises 14 residues. Germline V gene data show CDR1 as LGHNA and CDR2 as YNFKEQ. This chain's CDR3 is CASSQPRSTDTQYF. The DNA for the CDR3 is TGTGCCAGCAGCCAACCCCGGAGCACAGATACGCAGTATTTT.

This clone was counted once. The CDR3 is CASSFRTGGLMNTGELFF. In nucleotides, the CDR3 is TGTGCCAGCAGCTTTAGGACAGGGGGCCTAATGAACACCGGGGAGCTGTTTTTT. V gene TRBV7-3 combines with J gene TRBJ2-2; the match to TRBD1 covers 11 bases. Germline V lookup: CDR1 SGHTA, CDR2 FQGTGA. V lost 3 bases, J lost 1 base, and 7 bases stayed unmatched. This CDR3 spans 18 amino acids.

The chain employs TRBV30 and TRBJ1-3; 9 nucleotides match TRBD1. There are 14 residues in the CDR3. V lost 7 bases and J lost 9; bases outside the gene matches: 13. The germline gives CDR1 GTSNPN, CDR2 SVGIG (reference sequence). The CDR3 DNA reads TGTGCCTCCCACGTAGACAGGGGGGTTGGCACCATATATTTT. It specifies CASHVDRGVGTIYF.

The chain couples TRBV7-2 to TRBJ2-7; D perhaps matches TRBD1 (6 bases). Germline CDR1 SGHTA, CDR2 FQGNSA. Between the trimmed V and J ends, which lost 1 base and 2 bases, there was a span of 12 bases. The CDR3 consists of 15 residues. The CDR3 here is CASSLGVRTAYEQYF. The CDR3 nucleotides are TGTGCCAGCAGCTTAGGGGTTAGGACAGCCTACGAGCAGTACTTC. Full variable domain (missing parts from reference TRBV7-2 and TRBJ2-7): GAGVSQSPSNKVTEKGKDVELRCDPISGHTALYWYRQSLGQGLEFLIYFQGNSAPDKSGLPSDRFSAERTGGSVSTLTIQRTQQEDSAVYLCASSLGVRTAYEQYFGPGTRLTVT.

The V call is TRBV2, the J call TRBJ2-5; 10 positions match TRBD1. V shed 8 bases and J 4 bases; nucleotides not matched to a gene: 7. CDR1 and CDR2 (germline): SNHLY, FYNNEI. The CDR3 runs to 14 residues. The CDR3 sequence: CASARTGGRETQYF. As DNA, the CDR3 is TGTGCCAGCGCTAGGACAGGGGGTCGAGAGACCCAGTACTTC.

The V call is TRBV7-3, the J call TRBJ2-3; the D gene is possibly TRBD2 (7 bases). V was pared by 3 bases and J by 3 bases, with 10 bases between. The V gene's germline CDR1 is SGHTA and CDR2 FQGTGA. This CDR3 contains 14 residues. This CDR3 is CASSFGGPTDTQYF. The CDR3 DNA reads as TGTGCCAGCAGCTTCGGGGGGCCTACAGATACGCAGTATTTT.

The rearrangement joins TRBV25-1 to TRBJ1-2; 7 nucleotides align to TRBD1. V gave up 6 bases and J gave up 3 bases; unmatched junction bases: 4. This CDR3 region has 13 residues. Germline V gene sequence: CDR1 MGHDK, CDR2 SYGVNS. Here the CDR3 DNA reads TGTGCCAGCAGAGACGGACAGGACTATGGCTACACCTTC. Translated: CASRDGQDYGYTF.

This clone appeared once. The rearrangement joins TRBV28 to TRBJ2-2; TRBD1 is a possible D gene (6 bases). Germline lookup yields CDR1 MDHEN and CDR2 SYDVKM. The ends were cut back, 6 bases at V and 0 bases at J, with 17 bases in the middle. The CDR3 totals 17 residues. Here the CDR3 DNA reads TGTGCCAGCAGAGTTGAGGGGTGGGGGCCGAACACCGGGGAGCTGTTTTTT. Translating gives CASRVEGWGPNTGELFF.